The 3 T cell receptor beta chains given below trace back to one sample, sequenced in a study of T cell responses to AZD1222 COVID-19 vaccine. The protocol was immunoSEQ multiplex PCR, while the TCRdb copy is restricted to in-frame clones and leaves out a portion. The sample has more than 100,000 clones; just under 90% are singletons. Sample: peripheral blood, taken on day 0 of AZD1222 vaccination. The receptor set was obtained from an adult in good health.

The chain carries TRBV14 and TRBJ1-5; TRBD1 aligns across 8 bases. CDR1 and CDR2 from the germline V gene are SGHDN and FVKESK. The CDR3 has 15 residues. Trimming cost V 1 base and J 1 base; bases outside gene matches: 0. The CDR3 sequence: CASSQGQGSNQPQHF. As DNA, the CDR3 is TGTGCCAGCAGCCAAGGACAGGGGAGCAATCAGCCCCAGCATTTT.

The chain couples TRBV30 to TRBJ1-2; D is unresolved. Per germline, CDR1 GTSNPN and CDR2 SVGIG (reference sequence). Trimming removed 1 base from V and 3 bases from J, with 15 bases in between. This CDR3 is built from 15 residues. In DNA, the CDR3 is TGTGCCTGGAGTGGGAGTATAGGGAAGGACTATGGCTACACCTTC. It yields the protein CAWSGSIGKDYGYTF.

This clone was recorded a few times. This sequence joins TRBV19 and TRBJ2-7, with a tentative D call TRBD1 (6 bases). This CDR3 has 13 residues. The germline V and J ends were trimmed by 5 bases and 5 bases, with 13 bases remaining between them. CDR1 is LNHDA, CDR2 SQIVND, per germline (reference sequence). The CDR3 reads CASSGDRFHEQYF. The CDR3 DNA follows: TGTGCCAGTAGTGGCGACAGGTTCCACGAGCAGTACTTC. Based on the CDR3 plus reference TRBV19 and TRBJ2-7, the full variable domain is DGGITQSPKYLFRKEGQNVTLSCEQNLNHDAMYWYRQDPGQGLRLIYYSQIVNDFQKGDIAEGYSVSREKKESFPLTVTSAQKNPTAFYLCASSGDRFHEQYFGPGTRLTVT.